Listed below are T cell receptor beta chains from one sample, sequenced in a study of Ad26.COV2.S vaccination and SARS-CoV-2 variants. Produced via immunoSEQ multiplex PCR; TCRdb's table is partial and in-frame only. The data contain about 350,000 clones, around 90% of them seen just once; the ten biggest clones take up 6.4%. Source: peripheral blood, taken in a trial of Ad26.COV2.S vaccine versus placebo. The source is a person aged 18 to 65 who received the Ad26.COV2.S COVID-19 vaccine or a placebo. The CDR3 runs from the conserved cysteine through the conserved F or W. Each record gives: D gene, clone size, V gene, J gene, CDR3 DNA, CDR3 protein. The D gene is left open where the match is weak. Clone size is stated in some rows and not others, as once, few, many or a class when expanded.

D: NA; size: NA; V: TRBV7-3; J: TRBJ1-1; DNA: TGTGCCAGTTCAAGAGAGGTTTGGGACACTGAAGCTTTCTTT; CDR3: CASSREVWDTEAFF
D: NA; size: NA; V: TRBV6-2/TRBV6-3; J: TRBJ2-7; DNA: TGTGCCAGCAGCCTCGCGGGGCCCTACTACGAGCAGTACTTC; CDR3: CASSLAGPYYEQYF
D: NA; size: NA; V: TRBV11-2; J: TRBJ2-4; DNA: TGTGCCAGCAGCCGCATGGGGGACCCTAAAAACATTCAGTACTTC; CDR3: CASSRMGDPKNIQYF
D: NA; size: NA; V: TRBV6-1; J: TRBJ2-7; DNA: TGTGCCAGCAGGCTCCTACAGGGACCCTACGAGCAGTACTTC; CDR3: CASRLLQGPYEQYF
D: TRBD1; size: NA; V: TRBV7-2; J: TRBJ2-3; DNA: TGTGCCAGCAGCTCGGACAGGGCCTCAGATACGCAGTATTTT; CDR3: CASSSDRASDTQYF
D: TRBD1; size: NA; V: TRBV28; J: TRBJ1-2; DNA: TGTGCCAGCAGTTCAGTCAGGGGGGACTATGGCTACACCTTC; CDR3: CASSSVRGDYGYTF
D: NA; size: NA; V: TRBV7-3; J: TRBJ2-2; DNA: TGTGCCAGCAGCTTCAGAAACGGCCCCAGCGGTGGGGAGCTGTTTTTT; CDR3: CASSFRNGPSGGELFF
D: NA; size: once; V: TRBV4-2; J: TRBJ2-5; DNA: TGTGCCAGCAGCTATGGACAGTACCAAGAGACCCAGTACTTC; CDR3: CASSYGQYQETQYF
D: NA; size: few; V: TRBV11-2; J: TRBJ2-3; DNA: TGTGCCAGCAGCTTAGGGTCGGTTAGCACAGATACGCAGTATTTT; CDR3: CASSLGSVSTDTQYF
D: NA; size: NA; V: TRBV27; J: TRBJ2-5; DNA: TGTGCCAGCAGGTCGGACATACGGGGCGAGACCCAGTACTTC; CDR3: CASRSDIRGETQYF
D: TRBD1; size: few; V: TRBV10-2; J: TRBJ1-5; DNA: TGCGCCAGCAGTGAGTCCCCGGGACAGGGGGGCAATCAGCCCCAGCATTTT; CDR3: CASSESPGQGGNQPQHF
D: NA; size: NA; V: TRBV19; J: TRBJ2-7; DNA: TGTGCCAGTAGTATGTCCGGGCCGAAAAACTACGAGCAGTACTTC; CDR3: CASSMSGPKNYEQYF
D: NA; size: once; V: TRBV28; J: TRBJ1-5; DNA: TGTGCCAGCACACGGACCCCCACAGGACGCAATCAGCCCCAGCATTTT; CDR3: CASTRTPTGRNQPQHF
D: TRBD2; size: NA; V: TRBV5-1; J: TRBJ2-1; DNA: TGCGCCAGCAGCCAAAGGACTAGCGGGACCAATGAGCAGTTCTTC; CDR3: CASSQRTSGTNEQFF
D: TRBD1; size: once; V: TRBV29-1; J: TRBJ2-7; DNA: TGCAGCGTTGACAGGGGGTCCGGCTACGAGCAGTACTTC; CDR3: CSVDRGSGYEQYF
D: NA; size: NA; V: TRBV28; J: TRBJ1-1; DNA: TGTGCCAGCAGTTTACCTGGAGGAGGCAATGAAGCTTTCTTT; CDR3: CASSLPGGGNEAFF
D: NA; size: NA; V: TRBV2; J: TRBJ2-5; DNA: TGTGCCAGCAGCGAGCCGGGAGAAGAGACCCAGTACTTC; CDR3: CASSEPGEETQYF
D: NA; size: NA; V: TRBV9; J: TRBJ2-4; DNA: TGTGCCAGCAGCGTAGCATCGGGAGCCAAAAACATTCAGTACTTC; CDR3: CASSVASGAKNIQYF
D: NA; size: NA; V: TRBV19; J: TRBJ1-6; DNA: TGTGCCAGTCGGGAGGAGTCCTCCTATAATTCACCCCTCCACTTT; CDR3: CASREESSYNSPLHF
D: NA; size: NA; V: TRBV3-1/TRBV3-2; J: TRBJ2-7; DNA: TGTGCCAGCAGCCAGGGAGCAGGGAGCTCCTACGAGCAGTACTTC; CDR3: CASSQGAGSSYEQYF
D: TRBD1; size: once; V: TRBV7-2; J: TRBJ2-2; DNA: TGTGCCAGCAGCTTGGGACAGCTCACCGGGGAGCTGTTTTTT; CDR3: CASSLGQLTGELFF
D: NA; size: NA; V: TRBV5-1; J: TRBJ2-1; DNA: TGCGCCAGCAGCTGGCCGATCCTGGGCGGTGTAGACAATGAGCAGTTCTTC; CDR3: CASSWPILGGVDNEQFF
D: NA; size: few; V: TRBV28; J: TRBJ2-5; DNA: TGTGCCAGCAGTTCTAGTGGCGAGGGTTCAGAGACCCAGTACTTC; CDR3: CASSSSGEGSETQYF
D: NA; size: NA; V: TRBV30; J: TRBJ2-5; DNA: TGTGCCTGGAGTGTACTACCGGACCCAAGAGAGACCCAGTACTTC; CDR3: CAWSVLPDPRETQYF
D: NA; size: NA; V: TRBV5-1; J: TRBJ1-3; DNA: TGCGCCAGCGCCCCGGGCGGGAACTCTGGAAACACCATATATTTT; CDR3: CASAPGGNSGNTIYF
D: TRBD1; size: NA; V: TRBV12-3/TRBV12-4; J: TRBJ1-5; DNA: TGTGCCAGCAGAGGGACAGGGCCCCAGCATTTT; CDR3: CASRGTGPQHF